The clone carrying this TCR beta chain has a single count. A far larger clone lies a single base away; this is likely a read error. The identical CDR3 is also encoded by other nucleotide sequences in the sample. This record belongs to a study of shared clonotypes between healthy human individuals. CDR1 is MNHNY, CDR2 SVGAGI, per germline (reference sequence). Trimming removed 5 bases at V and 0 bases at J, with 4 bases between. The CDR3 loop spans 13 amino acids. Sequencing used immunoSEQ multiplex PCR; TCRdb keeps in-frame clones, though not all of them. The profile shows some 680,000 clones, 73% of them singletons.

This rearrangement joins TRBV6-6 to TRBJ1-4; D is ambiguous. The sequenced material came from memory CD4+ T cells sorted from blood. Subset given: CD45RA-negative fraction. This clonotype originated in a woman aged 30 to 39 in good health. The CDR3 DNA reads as TGTGCCAGCAGTCGATCAACTAATGAAAAACTGTTTTTT. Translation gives CASSRSTNEKLFF.